This TCR beta chain was retrieved from a study of early T cells in non-severe SARS-CoV-2 infection. Study background: Chains were unpaired, as sequencing was done on bulk RNA from unsorted whole blood. General observations from the study: Anti-spike CD8 responses were favored by VDJdb matching, which missed private and CD4 specificities.

Individual cDNA molecules carried attached unique molecular identifiers. TCRdb re-derived calls from the 5' RACE reads in MiXCR, one entry per CDR3 protein. The top ten hold over 4% of the sample, which has tens of thousands of distinct CDR3 sequences, over 13% seen once. About this clonotype: Its antigen remains unidentified.

The germline CDR1 and CDR2 sequences are SGHTA and FQGNSA. V shed 2 bases, J shed 6 bases, and the junction held 2 bases outside the gene matches. This CDR3 spans 14 amino acids. The receptor was isolated from an adult who was a healthcare worker with PCR-confirmed SARS-CoV-2 infection or an uninfected control (not recorded which). The genes are TRBV7-2 and TRBJ2-1; the match to TRBD2 covers 9 bases. The sequenced sample was whole blood, obtained at baseline. Written as DNA, the CDR3 is TGTGCCAGCAGCTTAATGCGGGAGGGCAATGAGCAGTTCTTC. This sequence encodes CASSLMREGNEQFF.